This T cell receptor beta chain was sequenced during a study of blood T cell repertoires in COVID-19. About the research overall: The samples span acute and convalescent COVID-19 from the United States, Italy and Spain. PBMCs, B-cell-depleted T cells, or T cells were the source of the cDNA or gDNA that made up the material.

CDR1 is KGHSH, CDR2 LQKENI, per germline. V was pared by 2 bases and J by 2 bases, with 11 bases between. The CDR3 is 15 amino acids. Original data processing: Counts of nucleated cells, estimated from reference gene primer amplification, were obtained. Profiled with immunoSEQ multiplex PCR; TCRdb holds only in-frame clones, not every one. V and J calls and clone size are those listed in that table; D and trimming were worked out from the DNA. The sample yields 120,000 or so clones, around 86% seen once. Source material: peripheral blood. The chain links TRBV18 to TRBJ2-3; tentative D call: TRBD1 (6 bases). This sequence originates from a woman older than 75 with acute or convalescent COVID-19. CDR3 sequence: CASSPRGQITDTQYF. CDR3 DNA sequence: TGTGCCAGCTCACCAAGGGGACAAATCACAGATACGCAGTATTTT.